This T cell receptor beta chain stems from a study of cytomegalovirus exposure and HLA in healthy donors (TCRdb year 2017). Background for the entire study: An earlier analysis of 587 of the donors reported 276 Gb of sequence data and around 110 million unique TCR beta sequences obtained from about 179 million T cells. Of the 300 to 500 genotyped donors, over 80% were placed in the genetic ancestry cluster associated with self-reported Caucasian donors. To decide whether each TCR beta V gene segment behaved as functional or pseudogenic, an earlier analysis of 587 of the donors relied on high-throughput TCR beta sequencing. All discovery cohort repertoires had been generated using a single sequencing platform. Typing coverage varied by locus: about 620-630 donors for A, B, C, DRB1 and DQB1; roughly 500 for DQA1; 600 to 610 for DPA1; more than 450 for DPB1. A later genetic analysis used genome-wide SNP genotypes for about three fifths of the 666 donors, treating that subset as a discovery cohort. Roughly 300 gigabases of sequencing data and tens of millions of unique TCR sequences were included in an early release covering about 620 HLA-typed donors. The study profiled the T cell repertoires of 550 to 700 subjects by immunosequencing and related them to cytomegalovirus serostatus. The aim of the study was to test whether cataloging public T cell receptors could identify signatures of past pathogen exposure. HLA typing covered class I and class II loci at four-digit resolution. Donor age, sex, ethnicity and CMV serostatus were compiled together with the repertoire data. To study patterns of TCR occurrence, a later analysis re-analyzed previously published TCR beta repertoires from more than 550 donors and added high-resolution HLA genotyping. Because of strong linkage in the cohort, four or five DR-DQ haplotypes were treated as single units for association and clustering. Rather than using new phenotypic data, the later analysis identified candidate immune exposures from TCR beta sequences and from how often those sequences occurred across donors. A separate validation cohort of roughly 120 different subjects was used in addition to the roughly 700-subject first cohort. To predict cytomegalovirus infection status, the study brought together high-throughput TCR immunosequencing, statistical association of individual TCRs with disease status, and machine learning. On average, about 200,000 unique TCR beta nucleotide sequences were sequenced per donor among 398 genotyped donors of the cohort, with 15% to 20% of those sequences being non-productive.

Results and caveats for the whole study, not just this receptor: Roughly uniform sequencing depth across donors was assumed in presence/absence analyses, although this assumption may not hold. Because HLA typing was unavailable for some donors at each locus, only the typed subset was used in association tests. V-gene and J-gene trimming of TCR beta chains was associated with a missense DCLRE1C variant in a later genetic analysis, and the association was replicated in an independent cohort. A later analysis associated 16,951 TCR beta sequences with specific HLA alleles at a false discovery rate of 0.05. A further reported finding was that TCR beta sequences accurately predicted the HLA-A and HLA-B alleles for most subjects in the first cohort. In an earlier analysis of approximately 600 of the donors, most TCR beta V segments were observed in productive rearrangements about 87% or about 30% of the time, broadly matching IMGT annotations. The cohort was sequenced for TCR beta chains only, and without alpha or paired-chain data the features that could be detected were limited. Assigning TCR associations to individual alleles was difficult when HLA alleles, especially DR and DQ, strongly co-occurred. According to a later analysis, most CMV-associated TCR beta chains appeared to be HLA-restricted, and the HLA associations seemed to be driven largely by CMV exposure. The classifier was reported to diagnose cytomegalovirus status with high specificity and sensitivity in both the original and validation cohorts. While some public TCRs were present in many individuals, most TCR sequences turned up only very rarely across donors. In a later analysis, TCR association rates were found to vary across HLA loci, with the most associated TCRs seen for DRB1 alleles and the fewest for HLA-C alleles. Roughly 15 rarely observed V segments, including chromosome 9 orphons, were excluded from the earlier analysis of about 610 of the donors because counts were too low. The sequencing pipeline was judged likely to have produced a cluster of highly shared sequence variants as a technical artifact. Correlated functional status among segregating V segments might reflect linkage disequilibrium, but an unknown experimental factor could not be ruled out. It was suggested by the authors that the approach could potentially be generalized to other disease states and immunological phenotypes. Several of the top co-occurrence clusters appeared to be linked to parvovirus B19, influenza, CMV and Epstein-Barr virus, according to a later analysis. According to a later genetic analysis, donors in an Asian-associated ancestry cluster had fewer N-insertions in productive TCRs than the roughly 660-donor mean. In the study, some 160 TCR beta chains were listed as associated with cytomegalovirus. A later analysis found that HLA-associated TCR beta chains were more clonally expanded and had lower generation probabilities than equally common non-associated chains. A few of the identified cytomegalovirus-associated TCR beta chains were confirmed in vitro to be specific for cytomegalovirus antigens. The 87-base-pair reads could not distinguish some IMGT-functional V segments, including TRBV6-2 and TRBV6-3, so those segments were excluded. For the cohort, immune exposure information was limited to CMV serostatus.

V is pared back by 4 bases and J by 6 bases, with 10 bases lying between the germline termini. CDR1 and CDR2 are drawn from the germline V gene (reference sequence): SGHKS, YYEKEE. Measured from the cysteine to the phenylalanine, the CDR3 is 13 residues long. The CDR3 DNA has 39 bases and is translated from base 1. As to this clone: Which antigen it targets is not known. No much larger clonotype is one base removed from it; base qualities were not supplied.

Preparation of the library involved the immunoSEQ multiplex PCR assay. For the multiplex PCR, a mixture combining 60 forward primers for TCR Vbeta segments and 13 reverse primers for TCR Jbeta segments was used. The CDR3 region of rearranged TCR beta genes was amplified from genomic DNA by a multiplex PCR assay. On the Illumina HiSeq System, the amplified TCR beta libraries were sequenced as 87-base-pair reads. The paper's processing steps were these. A later analysis counted 75 million to 100 million unique TCR beta chains across the approximately 700 repertoires, and some 11 million of these chains were shared by at least two donors. A nearest-neighbor algorithm error-corrected the raw reads and collapsed the reads into unique sequences, merging closely related sequences to remove PCR and sequencing errors. To assign V, D and J gene segments, CDR3 sequences were aligned to IMGT reference sequences. For a sequence to be retained, at least a six-nucleotide match to both a V gene segment and a J gene segment was required. Rearrangements were classified as productive when the CDR3 lacked stop codons and remained in frame with V and J, and all other rearrangements were classified as non-productive. Following IMGT convention, CDR3 was defined as the stretch from the second conserved V-encoded cysteine to the conserved J-encoded phenylalanine. Sequences without an unambiguous match to a single V gene segment were excluded from the earlier analysis of approximately 600 of the donors. An earlier analysis of 587 of the donors classified V segments as functional when productive rearrangements were above 56.7% and as segregating when the standard deviation between donors was above 5%. A statistical classification framework was built for diagnosing cytomegalovirus status from the catalog of TCR beta chain sequences. A later analysis assigned V and J genes by comparing TCR nucleotide sequences with IMGT/GENE-DB human TR gene sequences. A later analysis assigned CDR3 sequences and most-parsimonious VDJ recombination scenarios with the TCRdist pipeline. In a later analysis, every TCR beta chain was defined by the combination of its CDR3 amino acid sequence and its V-gene family, and reads without a unique V-gene family were dropped. As a way to deal with suspected cross-contamination and a sequencing artifact, a later analysis dropped hundreds of nucleotide sequences that were highly shared and had low generation probability. In a later analysis, a clonal expansion index was calculated for each public chain from normalized within-repertoire ranks of inferred template counts. In a later analysis, generation probabilities were computed with a VDJ recombination model fitted to out-of-frame rearrangements, and the resulting probabilities were checked against IGoR. Hypergeometric tests were used in a later analysis to score TCR-TCR, TCR-HLA and TCR-CMV co-occurrence, with a repertoire-size bias correction applied to the TCR pairs. False discovery rates were estimated in a later analysis by permuting HLA or CMV assignments 20 times. In a later analysis, co-occurring TCRs were grouped using DBSCAN, with TCRdist sequence similarity added in when clustering inside HLA-allele-positive subsets. Repertoires with fewer than 30,000 or more than 120,000 public chains were left out of co-occurrence clustering, as were a handful of repertoires with anomalous nucleotide sharing. This immuneACCESS table, as held by TCRdb, lists in-frame sequences with V and J called but not all clones. Of the missing ones, under half trace to an unresolved V gene in checked studies; the others have no known cause. The V and J calls and clone size were taken over from that table, and D and trimming were inferred from the DNA. This sample holds 150,000 or so clones; 82% were observed only once. The ten biggest clones cover 1.9% of the sample.

In total, around 600 healthy bone marrow donors made up the cohort. At the time of sampling, all cohort members were nominally healthy, though unrecorded immune exposures were likely present. The donor was CMV seronegative and belonged to the group of over 300 seronegative cohort members. Every donor gave a peripheral blood sample, and the peripheral blood mononuclear cells from that sample were used for TCR beta sequencing. Genomic DNA extraction from the blood cell samples was performed with the Qiagen DNeasy Blood Extraction Kit. Sequencing was carried out using PBMCs. This clonotype was sampled from a woman in her forties in good health and CMV-seronegative. Recombination joined TRBV5-5 with TRBJ2-2; the D gene cannot be named for sure. The DNA sequence follows: TGTGCCAGCAGCATAAGAGTTGCCGGGGAGCTGTTTTTT. Its protein product is CASSIRVAGELFF.